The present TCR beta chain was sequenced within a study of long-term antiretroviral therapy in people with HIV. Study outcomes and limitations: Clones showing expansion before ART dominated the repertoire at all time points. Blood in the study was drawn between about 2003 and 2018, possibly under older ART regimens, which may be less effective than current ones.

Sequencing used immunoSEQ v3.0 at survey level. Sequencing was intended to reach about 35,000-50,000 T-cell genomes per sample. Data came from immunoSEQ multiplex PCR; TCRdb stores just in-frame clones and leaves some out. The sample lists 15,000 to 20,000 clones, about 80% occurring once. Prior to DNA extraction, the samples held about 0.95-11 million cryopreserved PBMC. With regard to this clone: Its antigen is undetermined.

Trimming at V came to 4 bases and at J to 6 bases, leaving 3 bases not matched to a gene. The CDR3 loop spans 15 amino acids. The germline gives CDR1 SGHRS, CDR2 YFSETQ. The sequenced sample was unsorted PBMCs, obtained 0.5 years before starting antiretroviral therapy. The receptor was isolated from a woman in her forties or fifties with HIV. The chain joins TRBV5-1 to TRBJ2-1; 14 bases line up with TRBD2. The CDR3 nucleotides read TGCGCCAGCAGCAGCGGGACTAGCGGGGGCAATGAGCAGTTCTTC. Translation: CASSSGTSGGNEQFF.